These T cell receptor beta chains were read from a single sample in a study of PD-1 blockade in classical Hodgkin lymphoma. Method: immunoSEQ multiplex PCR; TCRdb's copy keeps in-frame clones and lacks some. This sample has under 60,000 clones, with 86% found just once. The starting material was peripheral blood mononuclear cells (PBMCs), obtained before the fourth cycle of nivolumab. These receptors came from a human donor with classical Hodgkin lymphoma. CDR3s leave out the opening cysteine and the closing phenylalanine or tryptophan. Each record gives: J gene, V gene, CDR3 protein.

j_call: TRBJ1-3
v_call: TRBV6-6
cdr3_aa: ASSYTHRGTGNTIY

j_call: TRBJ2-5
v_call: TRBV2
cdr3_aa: ASTRIAGAYQETQY

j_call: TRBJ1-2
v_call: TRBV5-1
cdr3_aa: ASSSGTEAGWT

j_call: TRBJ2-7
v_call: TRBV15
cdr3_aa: ATSRPDKPYEQY

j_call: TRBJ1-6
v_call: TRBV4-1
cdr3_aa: ASSQDPYKNSPLH

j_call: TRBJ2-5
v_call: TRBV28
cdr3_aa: ASSPNRGRGETQY

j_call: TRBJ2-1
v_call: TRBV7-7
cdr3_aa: ASSLLGAYNEQF

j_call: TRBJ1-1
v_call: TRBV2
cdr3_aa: ASKINGAIRLPEAF

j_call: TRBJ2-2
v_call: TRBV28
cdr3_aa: ASSLWDRGFGELF

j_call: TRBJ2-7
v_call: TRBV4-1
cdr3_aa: ASSQGDLGSYEQY

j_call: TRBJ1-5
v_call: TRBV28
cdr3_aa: ASSILQRGWNQPQH

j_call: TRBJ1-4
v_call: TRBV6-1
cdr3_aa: ASIQPVPEKLF

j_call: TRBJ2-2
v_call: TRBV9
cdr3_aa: ASSLGSNAGELF

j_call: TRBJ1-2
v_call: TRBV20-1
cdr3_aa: SPDYGYT

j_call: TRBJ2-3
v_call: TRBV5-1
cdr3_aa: ASSLGLAGHTDTQY

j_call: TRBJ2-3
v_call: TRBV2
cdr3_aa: ASSEGATRRLDTQY

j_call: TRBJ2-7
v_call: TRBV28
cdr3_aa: ASRPKRGTAYEQY

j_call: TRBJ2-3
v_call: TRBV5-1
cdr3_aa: ASSLVGLTTDTQY

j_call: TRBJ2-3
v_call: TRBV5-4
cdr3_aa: ASSLDQGRTDTQY

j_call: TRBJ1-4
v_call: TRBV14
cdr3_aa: ASSQLQGAGEKLF

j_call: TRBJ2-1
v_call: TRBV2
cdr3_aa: ASSVRTGGASYNEQF

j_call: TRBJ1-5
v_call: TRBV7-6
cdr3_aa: ASSFRADQPQH

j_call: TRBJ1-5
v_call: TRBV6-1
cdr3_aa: ASSVTVRNQPQH

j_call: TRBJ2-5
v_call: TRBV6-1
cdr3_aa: ASRLLGTGRETQY

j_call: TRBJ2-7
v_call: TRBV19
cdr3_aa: ASSIAAGVEQY

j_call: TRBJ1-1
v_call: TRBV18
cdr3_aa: ASSPHMHTEAF

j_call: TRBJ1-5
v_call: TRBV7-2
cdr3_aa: ASSLEGARGSNQPQH

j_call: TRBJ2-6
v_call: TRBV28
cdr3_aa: ASSPPGGAGANVLT

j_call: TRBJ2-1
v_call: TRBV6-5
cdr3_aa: ASSYSTWDNEQF

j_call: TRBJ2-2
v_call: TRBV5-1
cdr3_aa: ASRRMWDTGELF

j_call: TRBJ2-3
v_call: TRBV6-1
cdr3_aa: ASSPDPLDTQY

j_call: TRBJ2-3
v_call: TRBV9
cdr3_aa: ASSAGGADTQY

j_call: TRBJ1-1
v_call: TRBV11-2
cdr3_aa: ASRNTGGRNTEAF

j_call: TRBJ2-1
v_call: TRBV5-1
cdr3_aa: ASSLAVRQGNNEQF

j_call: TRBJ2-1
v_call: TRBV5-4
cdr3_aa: ASSLAPSGVDEQF

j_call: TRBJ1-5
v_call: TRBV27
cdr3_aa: ASSSLRVNQPQH

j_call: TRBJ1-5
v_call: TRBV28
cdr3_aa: ASSRHQPQH

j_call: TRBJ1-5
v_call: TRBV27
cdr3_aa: ASSQGQTGRLGNQPQH

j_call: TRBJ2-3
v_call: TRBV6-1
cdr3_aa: ASSSWAYTDTQY

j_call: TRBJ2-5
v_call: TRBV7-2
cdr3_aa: ASSPGGTGGWKTQY

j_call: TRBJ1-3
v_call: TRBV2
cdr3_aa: ASSRWSSGNTIY

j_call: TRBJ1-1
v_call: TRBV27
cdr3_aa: ASSFDRANTEAF

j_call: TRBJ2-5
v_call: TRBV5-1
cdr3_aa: ASSLSGGETQY

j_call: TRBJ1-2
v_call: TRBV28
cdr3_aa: ASRGDRTGPLGYT

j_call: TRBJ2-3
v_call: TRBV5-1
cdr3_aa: ASSLDYRGRGDTQY

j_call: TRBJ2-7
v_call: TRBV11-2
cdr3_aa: ASSLGQGFYEQY

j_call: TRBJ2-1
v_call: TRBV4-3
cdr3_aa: ASSQSGDSSYNEQF

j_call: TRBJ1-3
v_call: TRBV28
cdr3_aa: ASIQGGTGNTIY

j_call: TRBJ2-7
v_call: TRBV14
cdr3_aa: ASSQEAASGRTYEQY

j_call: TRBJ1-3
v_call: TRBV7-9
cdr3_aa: ASGTEGPGNTIY

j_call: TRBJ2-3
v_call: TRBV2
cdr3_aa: ASSELAVRDTQY

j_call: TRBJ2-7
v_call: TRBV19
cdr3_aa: ASRDTSSLYEQY